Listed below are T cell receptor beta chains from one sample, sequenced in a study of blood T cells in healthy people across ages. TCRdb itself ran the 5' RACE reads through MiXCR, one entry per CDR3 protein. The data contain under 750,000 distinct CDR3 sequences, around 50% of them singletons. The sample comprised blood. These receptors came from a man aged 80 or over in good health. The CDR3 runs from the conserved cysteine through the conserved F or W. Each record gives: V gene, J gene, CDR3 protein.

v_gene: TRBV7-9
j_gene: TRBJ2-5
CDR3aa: CASSPHEEETQYF

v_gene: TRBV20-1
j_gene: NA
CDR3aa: CSAGQPVGEQYF

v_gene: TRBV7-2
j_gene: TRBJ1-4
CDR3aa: CASSKQGAREKLFF

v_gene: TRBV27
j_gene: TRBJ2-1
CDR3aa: CASRPGDRRFNEQFF

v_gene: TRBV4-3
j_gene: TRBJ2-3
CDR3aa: CASSQGQGGGRTDTQYF

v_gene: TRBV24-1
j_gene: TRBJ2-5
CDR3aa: CATSDFGRGSAETQYF

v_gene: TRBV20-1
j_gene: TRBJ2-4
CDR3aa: CSAREVGKMGKNIQYF

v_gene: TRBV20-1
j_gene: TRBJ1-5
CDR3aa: CSARGPGGSFFQPQHF

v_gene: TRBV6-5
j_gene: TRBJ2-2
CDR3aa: CASKGSGAHGELFF

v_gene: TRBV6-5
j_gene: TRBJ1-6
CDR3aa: CASSYSSQNNSPLHF

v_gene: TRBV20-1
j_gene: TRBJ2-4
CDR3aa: CSARGPGQKNIQYF

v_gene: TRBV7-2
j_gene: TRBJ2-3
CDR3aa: CASSLDGGRADTQYF

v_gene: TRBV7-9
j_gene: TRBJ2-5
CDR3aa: CASSRRSGSQETQYF

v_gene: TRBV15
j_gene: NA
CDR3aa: CATSRETRDPLYEQYF

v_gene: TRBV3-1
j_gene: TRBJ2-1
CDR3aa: CASSQGAPLAQFF

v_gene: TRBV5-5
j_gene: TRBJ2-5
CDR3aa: CASSLGQGATVETQYF

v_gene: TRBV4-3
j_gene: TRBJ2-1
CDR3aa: CASSQEGGQGWNEQFF

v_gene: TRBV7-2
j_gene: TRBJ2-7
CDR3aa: CASKPVLAGGPYEQYF

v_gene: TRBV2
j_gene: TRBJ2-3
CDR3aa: CASSQQAGVGTDTQYF

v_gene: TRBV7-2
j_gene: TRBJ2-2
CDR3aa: CASSARDRGNGELFF

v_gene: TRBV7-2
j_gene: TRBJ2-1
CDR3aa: CASSLIPGTGYNEQFF

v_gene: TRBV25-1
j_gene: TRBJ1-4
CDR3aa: CASSEGGGGEKLFF

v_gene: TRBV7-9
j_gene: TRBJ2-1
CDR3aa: CASKVGGEGNEQFF

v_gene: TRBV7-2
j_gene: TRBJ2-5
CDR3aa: CASSVGLAPQAQYF

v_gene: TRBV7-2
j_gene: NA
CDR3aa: CASSLDRVTYEQYF

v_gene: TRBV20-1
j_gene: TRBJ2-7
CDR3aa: CSAPQPGALSYEQYF

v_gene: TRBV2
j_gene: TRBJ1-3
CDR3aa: CASSRQTGSGNTIYF

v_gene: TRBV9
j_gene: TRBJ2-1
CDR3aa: CASSPGHEREQFF

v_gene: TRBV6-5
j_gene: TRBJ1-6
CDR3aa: CATMGPPYNSPLHF

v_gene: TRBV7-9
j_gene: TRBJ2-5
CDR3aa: CAIQRGSQETQYF

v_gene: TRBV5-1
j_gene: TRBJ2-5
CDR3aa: CASSLAVGGETQYF

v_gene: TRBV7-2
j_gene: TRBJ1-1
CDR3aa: CASSHDRGGCEAFF

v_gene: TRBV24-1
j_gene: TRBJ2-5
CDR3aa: CATSDSSGTGETQYF

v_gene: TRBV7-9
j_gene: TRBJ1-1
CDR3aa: CASSVEQGAEAFF

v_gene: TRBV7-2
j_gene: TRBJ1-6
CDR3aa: CASSLERSRSPLHF

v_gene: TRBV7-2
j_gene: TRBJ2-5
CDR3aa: CASSLNRPLGKETQYF

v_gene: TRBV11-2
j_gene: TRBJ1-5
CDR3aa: CASSLDLGRPYLYSNQPQHF

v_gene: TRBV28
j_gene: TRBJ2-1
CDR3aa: CASSSPAPYNEQFF